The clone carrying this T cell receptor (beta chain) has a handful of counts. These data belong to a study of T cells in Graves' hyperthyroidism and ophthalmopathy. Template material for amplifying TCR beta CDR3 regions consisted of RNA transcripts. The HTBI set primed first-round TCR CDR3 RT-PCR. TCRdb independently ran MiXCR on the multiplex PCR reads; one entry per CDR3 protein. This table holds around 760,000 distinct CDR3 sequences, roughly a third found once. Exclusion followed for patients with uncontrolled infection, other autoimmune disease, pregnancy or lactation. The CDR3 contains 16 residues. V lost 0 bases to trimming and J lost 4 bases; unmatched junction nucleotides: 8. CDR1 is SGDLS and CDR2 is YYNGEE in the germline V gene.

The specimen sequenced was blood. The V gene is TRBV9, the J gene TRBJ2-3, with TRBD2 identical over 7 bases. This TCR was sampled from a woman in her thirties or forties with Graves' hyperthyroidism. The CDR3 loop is CASSVGIGGRADTQYF. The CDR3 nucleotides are TGTGCCAGCAGCGTAGGGATAGGCGGGAGAGCAGATACGCAGTATTTT.